This T cell receptor (beta chain) was profiled in a study of blood T cell repertoires in COVID-19. Using immunoSEQ multiplex PCR, the repertoire was profiled, and TCRdb retains in-frame clones only, with some absent. This table holds nearly 200,000 clones, approximately 82% found once. With 3 bases removed from V and 10 bases from J, the gap between germline ends came to 10 bases. Germline V gives CDR1 ENHRY, CDR2 SYGVKD. This CDR3 spans 13 amino acids. This clonotype originated in a human donor with acute or convalescent COVID-19. The donor label of this sample is uncertain. The V call is TRBV10-3, the J call TRBJ1-6, with TRBD1 as a possible D gene (6 bases). The sequencing sample was made of peripheral blood. CDR3 DNA: TGTGCCATCAGTGAACAGGGTGGCTCACCCCTCCACTTT. This codes for CAISEQGGSPLHF.